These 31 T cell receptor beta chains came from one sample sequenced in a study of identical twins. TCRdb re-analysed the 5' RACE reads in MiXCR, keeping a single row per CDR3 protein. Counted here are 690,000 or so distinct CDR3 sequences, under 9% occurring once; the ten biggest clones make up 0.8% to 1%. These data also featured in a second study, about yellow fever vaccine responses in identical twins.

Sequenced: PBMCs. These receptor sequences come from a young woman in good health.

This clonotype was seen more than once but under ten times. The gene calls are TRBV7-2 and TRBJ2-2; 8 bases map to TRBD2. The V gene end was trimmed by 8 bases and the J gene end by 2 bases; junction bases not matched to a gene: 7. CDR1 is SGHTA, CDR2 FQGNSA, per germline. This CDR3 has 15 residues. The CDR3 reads CASGISGANTGELFF. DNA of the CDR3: TGTGCCAGCGGGATTAGCGGGGCCAACACCGGGGAGCTGTTTTTT. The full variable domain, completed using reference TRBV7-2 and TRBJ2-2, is GAGVSQSPSNKVTEKGKDVELRCDPISGHTALYWYRQSLGQGLEFLIYFQGNSAPDKSGLPSDRFSAERTGGSVSTLTIQRTQQEDSAVYLCASGISGANTGELFFGEGSRLTVL.

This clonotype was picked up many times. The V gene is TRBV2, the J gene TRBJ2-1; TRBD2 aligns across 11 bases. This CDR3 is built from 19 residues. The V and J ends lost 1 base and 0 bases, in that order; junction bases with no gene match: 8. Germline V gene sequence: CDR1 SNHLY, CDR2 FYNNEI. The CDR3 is CASSEEASGGRSSYNEQFF. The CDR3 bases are TGTGCCAGCAGTGAAGAGGCTAGCGGGGGGAGGAGCTCCTACAATGAGCAGTTCTTC.

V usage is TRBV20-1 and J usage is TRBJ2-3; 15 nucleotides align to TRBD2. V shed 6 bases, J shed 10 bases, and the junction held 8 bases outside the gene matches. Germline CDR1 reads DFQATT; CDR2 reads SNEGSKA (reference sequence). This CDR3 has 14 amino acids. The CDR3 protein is CSAWTSGRAGAQYF. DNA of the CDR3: TGCAGTGCGTGGACTAGCGGGAGGGCCGGTGCGCAGTATTTT.

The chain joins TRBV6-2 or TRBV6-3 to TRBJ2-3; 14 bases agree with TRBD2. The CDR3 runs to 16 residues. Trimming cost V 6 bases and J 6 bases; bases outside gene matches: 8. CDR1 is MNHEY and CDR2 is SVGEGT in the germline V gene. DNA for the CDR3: TGTGCCAGCAGCCCCGGACTAGCGGGGGGTAGGGATACGCAGTATTTT. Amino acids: CASSPGLAGGRDTQYF.

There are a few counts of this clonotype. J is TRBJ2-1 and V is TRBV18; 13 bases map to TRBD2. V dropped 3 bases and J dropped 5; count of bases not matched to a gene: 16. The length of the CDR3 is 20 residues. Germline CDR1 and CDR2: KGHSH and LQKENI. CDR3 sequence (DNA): TGTGCCAGCTCACCCCCTCGGGGGACTAGCGGGGATTTTTTCCACAATGAGCAGTTCTTC. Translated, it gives CASSPPRGTSGDFFHNEQFF.

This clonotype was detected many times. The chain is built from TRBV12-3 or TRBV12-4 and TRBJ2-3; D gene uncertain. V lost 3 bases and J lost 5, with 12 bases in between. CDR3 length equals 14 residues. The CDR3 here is CASSFLPRVDTQYF. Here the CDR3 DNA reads TGTGCCAGCAGTTTCCTCCCCCGAGTAGATACGCAGTATTTT.

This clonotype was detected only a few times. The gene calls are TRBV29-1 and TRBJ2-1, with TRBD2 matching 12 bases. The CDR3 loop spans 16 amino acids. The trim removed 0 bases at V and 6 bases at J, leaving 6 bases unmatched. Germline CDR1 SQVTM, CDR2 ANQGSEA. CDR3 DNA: TGCAGCGTTGAAGATAGGACTAGCGGGGCATTCAATGAGCAGTTCTTC. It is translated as CSVEDRTSGAFNEQFF.

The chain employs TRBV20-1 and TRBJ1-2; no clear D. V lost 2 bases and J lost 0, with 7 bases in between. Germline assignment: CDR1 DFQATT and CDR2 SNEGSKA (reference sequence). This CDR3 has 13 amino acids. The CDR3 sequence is CSARHGANYGYTF. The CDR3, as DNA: TGCAGTGCTAGACATGGGGCTAACTATGGCTACACCTTC.

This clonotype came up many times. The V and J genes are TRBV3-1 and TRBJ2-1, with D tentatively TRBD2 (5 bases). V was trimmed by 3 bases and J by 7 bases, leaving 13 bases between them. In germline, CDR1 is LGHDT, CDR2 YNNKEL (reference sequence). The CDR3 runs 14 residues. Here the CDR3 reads CASSHSTGWNEQFF. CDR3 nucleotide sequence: TGTGCCAGCAGCCATTCGACGGGATGGAATGAGCAGTTCTTC.

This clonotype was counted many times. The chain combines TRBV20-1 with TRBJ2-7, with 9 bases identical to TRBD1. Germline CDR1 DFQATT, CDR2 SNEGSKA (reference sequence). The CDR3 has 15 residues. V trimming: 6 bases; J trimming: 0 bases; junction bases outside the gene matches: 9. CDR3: CSAQSGTGSSYEQYF. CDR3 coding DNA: TGCAGTGCCCAATCCGGGACAGGGAGCTCCTACGAGCAGTACTTC.

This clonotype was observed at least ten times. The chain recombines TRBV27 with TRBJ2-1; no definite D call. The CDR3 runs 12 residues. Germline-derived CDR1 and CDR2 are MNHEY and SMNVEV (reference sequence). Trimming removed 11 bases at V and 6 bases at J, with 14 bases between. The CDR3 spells CASHPHPNEQFF. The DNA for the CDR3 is TGTGCCTCTCACCCCCACCCCAATGAGCAGTTCTTC.

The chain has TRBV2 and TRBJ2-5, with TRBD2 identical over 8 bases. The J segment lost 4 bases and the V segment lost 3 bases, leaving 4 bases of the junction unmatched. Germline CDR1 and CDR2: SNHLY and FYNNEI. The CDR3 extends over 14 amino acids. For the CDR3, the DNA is TGTGCCAGCAGTGACGGGCTAGCGGGAGAGACCCAGTACTTC. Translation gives CASSDGLAGETQYF.

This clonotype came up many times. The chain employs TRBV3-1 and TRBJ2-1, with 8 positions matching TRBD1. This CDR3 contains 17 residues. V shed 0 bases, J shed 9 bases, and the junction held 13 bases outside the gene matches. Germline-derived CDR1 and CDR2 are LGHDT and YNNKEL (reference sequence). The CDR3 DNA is TGTGCCAGCAGCCAAGAGGCGTCAGGGGGCATTCGCCGTGAGCAGTTCTTC. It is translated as CASSQEASGGIRREQFF.

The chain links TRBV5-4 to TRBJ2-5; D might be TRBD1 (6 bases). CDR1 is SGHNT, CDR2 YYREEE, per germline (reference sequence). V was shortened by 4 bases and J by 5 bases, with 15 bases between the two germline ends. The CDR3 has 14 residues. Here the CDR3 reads CASSPDSGEETQYF. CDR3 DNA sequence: TGTGCCAGCAGCCCCGACTCAGGGGAGGAGACCCAGTACTTC.

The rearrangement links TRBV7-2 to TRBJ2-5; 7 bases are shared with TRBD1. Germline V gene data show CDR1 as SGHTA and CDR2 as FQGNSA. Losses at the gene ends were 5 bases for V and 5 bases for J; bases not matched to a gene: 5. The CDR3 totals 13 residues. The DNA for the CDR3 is TGTGCCAGCAGCCTACAGGGGTTTGAGACCCAGTACTTC. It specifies CASSLQGFETQYF.

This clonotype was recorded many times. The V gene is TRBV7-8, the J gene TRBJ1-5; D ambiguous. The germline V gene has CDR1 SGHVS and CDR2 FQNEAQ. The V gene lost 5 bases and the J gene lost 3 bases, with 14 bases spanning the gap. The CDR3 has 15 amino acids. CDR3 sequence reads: CASSTRTSYNQPQHF. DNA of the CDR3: TGTGCCAGCAGCACACGCACTAGCTACAATCAGCCCCAGCATTTT.

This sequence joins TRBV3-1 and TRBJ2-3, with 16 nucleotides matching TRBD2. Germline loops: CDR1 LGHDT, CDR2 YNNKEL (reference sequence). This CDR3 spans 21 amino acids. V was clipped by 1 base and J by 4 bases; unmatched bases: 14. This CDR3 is CASSQGTAPGLAGGRADTQYF. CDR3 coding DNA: TGTGCCAGCAGCCAAGGGACAGCTCCGGGACTAGCGGGAGGGCGAGCAGATACGCAGTATTTT.

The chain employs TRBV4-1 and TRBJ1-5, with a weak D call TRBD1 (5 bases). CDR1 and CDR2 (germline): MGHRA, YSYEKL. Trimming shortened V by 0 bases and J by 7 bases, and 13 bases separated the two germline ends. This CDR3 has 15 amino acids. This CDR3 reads CASSQDWPGKQPQHF. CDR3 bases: TGCGCCAGCAGCCAAGATTGGCCAGGGAAACAGCCCCAGCATTTT.

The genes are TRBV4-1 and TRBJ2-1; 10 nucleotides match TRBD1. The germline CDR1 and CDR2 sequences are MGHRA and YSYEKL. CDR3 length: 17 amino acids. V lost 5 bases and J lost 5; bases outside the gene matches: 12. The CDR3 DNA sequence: TGCGCCAGCAGCGACGATACCGGGACAGGGGCCCACAATGAGCAGTTCTTC. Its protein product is CASSDDTGTGAHNEQFF.

The chain's CDR3 is CASSLYGRLGTSTDTQYF. The DNA of the CDR3 is TGCGCCAGCAGCTTGTACGGACGGCTCGGCACTAGCACAGATACGCAGTATTTT. The chain combines TRBV5-1 with TRBJ2-3; D remains ambiguous. CDR3 length: 18 residues. Germline-derived CDR1 and CDR2 are SGHRS and YFSETQ. Trimming cost V 1 base and J 0 bases, with 18 bases left between them.

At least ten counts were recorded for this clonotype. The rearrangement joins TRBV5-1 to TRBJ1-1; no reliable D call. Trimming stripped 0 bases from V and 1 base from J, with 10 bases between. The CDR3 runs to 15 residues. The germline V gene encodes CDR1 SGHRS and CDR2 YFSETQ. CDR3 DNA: TGCGCCAGCAGCTTGGCCCCGGCCAAGAACACTGAAGCTTTCTTT. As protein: CASSLAPAKNTEAFF.

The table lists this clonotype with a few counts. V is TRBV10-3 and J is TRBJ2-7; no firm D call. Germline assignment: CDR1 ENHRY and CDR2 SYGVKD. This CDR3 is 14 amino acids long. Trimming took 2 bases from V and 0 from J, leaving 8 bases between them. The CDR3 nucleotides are TGTGCCATCAGTGAGGGGTCGCTCTCCTACGAGCAGTACTTC. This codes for CAISEGSLSYEQYF.

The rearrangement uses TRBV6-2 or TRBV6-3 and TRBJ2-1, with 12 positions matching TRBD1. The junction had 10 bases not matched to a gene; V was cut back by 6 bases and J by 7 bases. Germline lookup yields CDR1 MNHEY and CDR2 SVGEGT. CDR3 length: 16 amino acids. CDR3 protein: CASRPLRDRGRNEQFF. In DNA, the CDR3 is TGTGCCAGCAGGCCCCTCCGGGACAGGGGGCGTAATGAGCAGTTCTTC.

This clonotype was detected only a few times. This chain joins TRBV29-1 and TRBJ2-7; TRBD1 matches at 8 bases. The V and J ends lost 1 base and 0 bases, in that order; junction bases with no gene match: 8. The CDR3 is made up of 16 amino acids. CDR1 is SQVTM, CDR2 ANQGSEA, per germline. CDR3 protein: CSVEGVGDRSSYEQYF. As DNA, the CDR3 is TGCAGCGTTGAAGGGGTGGGGGACAGGAGCTCCTACGAGCAGTACTTC.

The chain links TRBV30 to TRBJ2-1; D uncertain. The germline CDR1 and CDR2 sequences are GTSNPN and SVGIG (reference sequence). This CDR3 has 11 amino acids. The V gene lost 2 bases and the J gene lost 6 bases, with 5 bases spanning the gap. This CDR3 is CAWSSFNEQFF. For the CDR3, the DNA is TGTGCCTGGAGTTCATTCAATGAGCAGTTCTTC.

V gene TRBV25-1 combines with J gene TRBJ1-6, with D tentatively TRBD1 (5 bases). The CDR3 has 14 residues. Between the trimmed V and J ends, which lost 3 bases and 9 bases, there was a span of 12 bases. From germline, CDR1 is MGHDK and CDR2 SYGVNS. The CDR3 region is CASSDSGGGSPLHF. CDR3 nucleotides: TGTGCCAGCAGTGACTCGGGGGGGGGTTCACCCCTCCACTTT.

CDR3 in amino acids: CASQDGTSGQYF. CDR3 nucleotides: TGTGCCAGCCAGGACGGGACCTCGGGGCAGTACTTC. The rearrangement uses TRBV12-3 or TRBV12-4 and TRBJ2-7; D assignment may be TRBD1 or TRBD2 (5 bases each). Trimming took 8 bases from V and 9 from J, leaving 17 bases between them. This CDR3 has 12 amino acids.

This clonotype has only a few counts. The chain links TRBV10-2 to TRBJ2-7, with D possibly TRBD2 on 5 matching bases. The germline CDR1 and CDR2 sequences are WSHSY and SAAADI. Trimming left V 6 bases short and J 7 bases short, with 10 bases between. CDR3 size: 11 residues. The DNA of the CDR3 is TGCGCCAGCAGCGCCCGAGGGGAGCAGTACTTC. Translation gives CASSARGEQYF.

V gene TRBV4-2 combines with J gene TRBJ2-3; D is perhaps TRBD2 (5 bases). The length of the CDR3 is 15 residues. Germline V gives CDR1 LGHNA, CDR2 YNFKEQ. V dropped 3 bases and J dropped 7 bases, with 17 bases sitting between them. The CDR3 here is CASSHERKLTNTQYF. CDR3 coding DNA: TGTGCCAGCAGCCATGAGCGGAAGCTTACTAATACGCAGTATTTT.

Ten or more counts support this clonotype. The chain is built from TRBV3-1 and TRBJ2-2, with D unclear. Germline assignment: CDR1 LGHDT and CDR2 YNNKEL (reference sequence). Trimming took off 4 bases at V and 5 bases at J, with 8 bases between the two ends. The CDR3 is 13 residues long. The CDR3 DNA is TGTGCCAGCAGCCCAGATTATACCGGGGAGCTGTTTTTT. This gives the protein CASSPDYTGELFF.

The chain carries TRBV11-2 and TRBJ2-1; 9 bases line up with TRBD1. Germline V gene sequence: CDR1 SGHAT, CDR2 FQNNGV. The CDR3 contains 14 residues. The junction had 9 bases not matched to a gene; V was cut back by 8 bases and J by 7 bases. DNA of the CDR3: TGTGCCAGCTCGTTGGGGACAGGGATAAATGAGCAGTTCTTC. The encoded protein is CASSLGTGINEQFF.